This entry describes one TCR beta chain. Its specificity is not known. The sample is drawn from a study of neoadjuvant nivolumab and ipilimumab in lung cancer. Generated by immunoSEQ multiplex PCR, the TCRdb table keeps only in-frame clones and is missing some. This sample yields under 50,000 clones, of which 85% to 90% are seen a single time; 3.7% belongs to the top ten. General study findings and limits: From pretherapy to surgery, tumor richness and clonality rose with dual therapy. Pretherapy blood TCR richness correlated positively with resected tumor richness. Compared with tumor-adjacent uninvolved lung, resected tumors showed greater richness and clonality.

The CDR3 loop spans 13 amino acids. Germline V lookup: CDR1 SGHNT, CDR2 YYREEE (reference sequence). Unmatched junction bases numbered 4, after V lost 0 bases and J lost 10 bases. Sequenced material: blood, taken before neoadjuvant nivolumab, alone or with ipilimumab. This clonotype originated in an adult with non-small cell lung cancer. Some clones in this sample may be carry-over from other donors' samples. The rearrangement joins TRBV5-4 to TRBJ2-4; 7 positions match TRBD2. The CDR3 DNA reads as TGTGCCAGCAGCTTGGCTACTAGCGAAATTCAGTACTTC. It encodes CASSLATSEIQYF.